These T cell receptor beta chains were read from a single sample in a study of graft-versus-host responses after intestinal transplantation. No antigens are known for them. Measured with immunoSEQ multiplex PCR; TCRdb has only the in-frame clones, and not every one. This table has 84,000 or so clones, roughly 89% appearing once. This specimen was unstimulated CD4+ T cells sorted from spleen or lymph node cells, taken before intestinal transplant. The receptors here all came from a human donor who received an intestinal transplant. The CDR3 runs from the conserved cysteine through the conserved F or W. The order of the fields is J gene, V gene, D gene, CDR3 length, clone size, CDR3 DNA, CDR3 protein. D genes are given only for firm matches. Where a row states a size, it is once, few, many or the class of an expanded clone; other rows omit it.

J: TRBJ2-3; V: TRBV5-1; D: NA; length: 15; size: NA; DNA: TGCGCCAGCAGCTTAGGACAGTCTAGCACAGATACGCAGTATTTT; CDR3: CASSLGQSSTDTQYF
J: TRBJ2-1; V: TRBV11-1; D: TRBD1; length: 17; size: NA; DNA: TGTGCCAGCAGCCCCTTAAAGGGGACAGGGGACTACAATGAGCAGTTCTTC; CDR3: CASSPLKGTGDYNEQFF
J: TRBJ1-3; V: TRBV15; D: NA; length: 16; size: once; DNA: TGTGCCACCAGCAGAGACCCTCGGGGCGGAGGAAACACCATATATTTT; CDR3: CATSRDPRGGGNTIYF
J: TRBJ2-3; V: TRBV11-2; D: NA; length: 12; size: NA; DNA: TGTGCCAGCAACACCTTCACAGATACGCAGTATTTT; CDR3: CASNTFTDTQYF
J: TRBJ1-4; V: TRBV11-1; D: TRBD1; length: 16; size: once; DNA: TGTGCCAGCAGCGTAACCCGGGACAGGGCTAATGAAAAACTGTTTTTT; CDR3: CASSVTRDRANEKLFF
J: TRBJ2-5; V: TRBV7-9; D: TRBD2; length: 13; size: NA; DNA: TGTGCCAGCACCGGGGGGAGGTGGGAGACCCAGTACTTC; CDR3: CASTGGRWETQYF
J: TRBJ2-4; V: TRBV25-1; D: NA; length: 16; size: NA; DNA: TGTGCCAGCAGTGAAACAGCGATTGCTCCCAAAAACATTCAGTACTTC; CDR3: CASSETAIAPKNIQYF
J: TRBJ1-2; V: TRBV18; D: NA; length: 17; size: NA; DNA: TGTGCCAGCTCACCCGAAACATTCAGGGGAAGTAACTATGGCTACACCTTC; CDR3: CASSPETFRGSNYGYTF
J: TRBJ1-2; V: TRBV6-1; D: NA; length: 14; size: NA; DNA: TGTGCCAGCAGTGAAGCGGGGGGAAACTATGGCTACACCTTC; CDR3: CASSEAGGNYGYTF
J: TRBJ2-1; V: TRBV9; D: TRBD2; length: 19; size: NA; DNA: TGTGCCAGCAGCGTGAGGACTAGCGGGAGTTATAGCGGCTACAATGAGCAGTTCTTC; CDR3: CASSVRTSGSYSGYNEQFF
J: TRBJ1-2; V: TRBV5-6; D: TRBD1; length: 13; size: NA; DNA: TGTGCCAGCAGCTCGGACAGGGCGAGCGGCTACACCTTC; CDR3: CASSSDRASGYTF
J: TRBJ1-4; V: TRBV2; D: NA; length: 12; size: NA; DNA: TGTGCCAGCAGTGGGGTCTATGAAAAACTGTTTTTT; CDR3: CASSGVYEKLFF
J: TRBJ2-5; V: TRBV28; D: TRBD1; length: 12; size: once; DNA: TGTGCCCATGGGACAGGGCAACAGACCCAGTACTTC; CDR3: CAHGTGQQTQYF
J: TRBJ1-6; V: TRBV6-1; D: NA; length: 15; size: NA; DNA: TGTGCCAGCAGAGTAGGCGGTGGCGTAAATTCACCCCTCCACTTT; CDR3: CASRVGGGVNSPLHF
J: TRBJ2-7; V: TRBV28; D: NA; length: 13; size: NA; DNA: TGTGCCAGCAGATATCAGGTATCCTACGAGCAGTACTTC; CDR3: CASRYQVSYEQYF
J: TRBJ2-2; V: TRBV10-3; D: NA; length: 16; size: NA; DNA: TGTGCCATCAGTGAGCGGTCTCTTCAGCGGACCGGGGAGCTGTTTTTT; CDR3: CAISERSLQRTGELFF
J: TRBJ2-1; V: TRBV4-2; D: TRBD2; length: 14; size: NA; DNA: TGTGCCAGCAGGAAGGAGCTAGCGGGTGATGAGCAGTTCTTC; CDR3: CASRKELAGDEQFF
J: TRBJ2-3; V: TRBV18; D: TRBD2; length: 17; size: NA; DNA: TGTGCCAGCTCACCCGGGGTAACTAGCGGGATCACAGATACGCAGTATTTT; CDR3: CASSPGVTSGITDTQYF
J: TRBJ2-7; V: TRBV5-1; D: NA; length: 15; size: once; DNA: TGCGCCAGCAGCTTGGGAGGGGGTTTCCCCTACGAGCAGTACTTC; CDR3: CASSLGGGFPYEQYF
J: TRBJ1-5; V: TRBV6-5; D: TRBD1; length: 15; size: NA; DNA: TGTGCCAGCAGGGACAGGGGGAATGACAATCAGCCCCAGCATTTT; CDR3: CASRDRGNDNQPQHF
J: TRBJ1-2; V: TRBV6-1; D: TRBD1; length: 12; size: NA; DNA: TGTGCCAGCAGGTGGGACAGGGAGGCGGACACCTTC; CDR3: CASRWDREADTF
J: TRBJ2-2; V: TRBV5-8; D: NA; length: 16; size: NA; DNA: TGTGCCAGCAGCTTGTGGTTGGGCCCTAGCGCCGGGGAGCTGTTTTTT; CDR3: CASSLWLGPSAGELFF
J: TRBJ1-4; V: TRBV15; D: NA; length: 15; size: NA; DNA: TGTGCCACCAGCAGAGGGGGTAGGGCTAATGAAAAACTGTTTTTT; CDR3: CATSRGGRANEKLFF
J: TRBJ2-2; V: TRBV7-6; D: NA; length: 16; size: NA; DNA: TGTGCCAGCAGCTTTCGCTACTCACGGAACACCGGGGAGCTGTTTTTT; CDR3: CASSFRYSRNTGELFF
J: TRBJ1-5; V: TRBV6-5; D: NA; length: 15; size: NA; DNA: TGTGCCAGCATCTTACAGGGTGGTAGCAATCAGCCCCAGCATTTT; CDR3: CASILQGGSNQPQHF
J: TRBJ2-5; V: TRBV18; D: TRBD1; length: 14; size: NA; DNA: TGTGCCAGCTCACCCACAGGGGCTCCGGAGACCCAGTACTTC; CDR3: CASSPTGAPETQYF
J: TRBJ1-1; V: TRBV11-2; D: TRBD1; length: 15; size: NA; DNA: TGTGCCAGCAGCTTAGGGTTCAGGGGGCAAGGTGAAGCTTTCTTT; CDR3: CASSLGFRGQGEAFF
J: TRBJ1-5; V: TRBV7-8; D: TRBD1; length: 17; size: once; DNA: TGTGCCAGCAGCTTAGCGGGAAACAGGGGAATAAATCAGCCCCAGCATTTT; CDR3: CASSLAGNRGINQPQHF
J: TRBJ2-3; V: TRBV30; D: TRBD2; length: 17; size: once; DNA: TGTGCCTGGAGTGTGCCGGTAGTAGCGGGAGCCCCAGATACGCAGTATTTT; CDR3: CAWSVPVVAGAPDTQYF
J: TRBJ2-7; V: TRBV12-5; D: TRBD2; length: 14; size: NA; DNA: TGTGCTAGTGGCCCTAGCGGATTCACCTACGAGCAGTACTTC; CDR3: CASGPSGFTYEQYF
J: TRBJ1-2; V: TRBV5-4; D: NA; length: 13; size: NA; DNA: TGTGCCAGCAGCTTGGATGGAAAACATGGCTACACCTTC; CDR3: CASSLDGKHGYTF
J: TRBJ2-5; V: TRBV28; D: TRBD1; length: 12; size: NA; DNA: TGTGCCAGCAGTGCGATAACAGGGGGGCAGTACTTC; CDR3: CASSAITGGQYF
J: TRBJ2-3; V: TRBV27; D: NA; length: 13; size: NA; DNA: TGTGCCAGCAGTTTATATCGGTCAGATACGCAGTATTTT; CDR3: CASSLYRSDTQYF
J: TRBJ2-1; V: TRBV5-1; D: NA; length: 15; size: NA; DNA: TGCGCCAGCAGCTTGGTGCCTAGCAGGCTAAATGAGCAGTTCTTC; CDR3: CASSLVPSRLNEQFF
J: TRBJ1-5; V: TRBV7-2; D: NA; length: 12; size: once; DNA: TGTGCCAGCAGCTTAGAATATCAGCCCCAGCATTTT; CDR3: CASSLEYQPQHF
J: TRBJ1-2; V: TRBV9; D: NA; length: 14; size: NA; DNA: TGTGCCAGCAGCGTAGGACGGGCAGGGGATGGCTACACCTTC; CDR3: CASSVGRAGDGYTF
J: TRBJ1-2; V: TRBV27; D: TRBD1; length: 16; size: NA; DNA: TGTGCCAGCGGCCAGGGGGAAAATAGGGGGAACTATGGCTACACCTTC; CDR3: CASGQGENRGNYGYTF
J: TRBJ2-1; V: TRBV5-1; D: TRBD2; length: 17; size: NA; DNA: TGCGCCAGCAGCACACGACACTTAGCGGGGGACTACAATGAGCAGTTCTTC; CDR3: CASSTRHLAGDYNEQFF
J: TRBJ2-2; V: TRBV28; D: TRBD1; length: 14; size: NA; DNA: TGTGCCAGCAGTCCGACAGGGACCACCGGGGAGCTGTTTTTT; CDR3: CASSPTGTTGELFF
J: TRBJ2-1; V: TRBV5-1; D: TRBD1; length: 19; size: NA; DNA: TGCGCCAGCAGCTTGGGATCGGACAGGGTCTGGAGAGACTACAATGAGCAGTTCTTC; CDR3: CASSLGSDRVWRDYNEQFF
J: TRBJ2-7; V: TRBV21-1; D: NA; length: 14; size: NA; DNA: TGTGCCGTACCCGCTGGGACAGGCGCCTACGAGCAGTACTTC; CDR3: CAVPAGTGAYEQYF
J: TRBJ1-1; V: TRBV30; D: NA; length: 13; size: NA; DNA: TGTGCCTGGAGTGTACCCCCGTTCCCTGAAGCTTTCTTT; CDR3: CAWSVPPFPEAFF
J: TRBJ2-7; V: TRBV5-5; D: TRBD2; length: 15; size: NA; DNA: TGTGCCAGCAGGCGGGGGGGTTACAGGGCCTACGAGCAGTACTTC; CDR3: CASRRGGYRAYEQYF
J: TRBJ2-4; V: TRBV6-1; D: TRBD1; length: 14; size: NA; DNA: TGTGCCAGCAGTGAAGTACAGGGGTGGAACATTCAGTACTTC; CDR3: CASSEVQGWNIQYF
J: TRBJ2-7; V: TRBV7-6; D: TRBD2; length: 16; size: NA; DNA: TGTGCCAGCAGCCCTAGGACTAGCGGGAGGGCCTACGAGCAGTACTTC; CDR3: CASSPRTSGRAYEQYF
J: TRBJ1-3; V: TRBV30; D: NA; length: 13; size: few; DNA: TGTGCCTGGATAAAGGGCTCTGGAAACACCATATATTTT; CDR3: CAWIKGSGNTIYF
J: TRBJ1-1; V: TRBV9; D: NA; length: 15; size: NA; DNA: TGTGCCAGCAGCGTAGTCAACACCATGAACACTGAAGCTTTCTTT; CDR3: CASSVVNTMNTEAFF
J: TRBJ2-7; V: TRBV18; D: NA; length: 12; size: NA; DNA: TGTGCCAGCTCCGGCCTGGAGGACGAGCAGTACTTC; CDR3: CASSGLEDEQYF
J: TRBJ1-2; V: TRBV7-9; D: TRBD1; length: 14; size: NA; DNA: TGTGCCAGCAGTCGATACAGGGGGCCCTATGGCTACACCTTC; CDR3: CASSRYRGPYGYTF
J: TRBJ1-1; V: TRBV6-5; D: TRBD1; length: 13; size: NA; DNA: TGTGCCAGCAACAGGGGGATGAACACTGAAGCTTTCTTT; CDR3: CASNRGMNTEAFF
J: TRBJ2-5; V: TRBV18; D: NA; length: 13; size: once; DNA: TGTGCCAGCTCACCGGGGAGTGTGGAGACCCAGTACTTC; CDR3: CASSPGSVETQYF